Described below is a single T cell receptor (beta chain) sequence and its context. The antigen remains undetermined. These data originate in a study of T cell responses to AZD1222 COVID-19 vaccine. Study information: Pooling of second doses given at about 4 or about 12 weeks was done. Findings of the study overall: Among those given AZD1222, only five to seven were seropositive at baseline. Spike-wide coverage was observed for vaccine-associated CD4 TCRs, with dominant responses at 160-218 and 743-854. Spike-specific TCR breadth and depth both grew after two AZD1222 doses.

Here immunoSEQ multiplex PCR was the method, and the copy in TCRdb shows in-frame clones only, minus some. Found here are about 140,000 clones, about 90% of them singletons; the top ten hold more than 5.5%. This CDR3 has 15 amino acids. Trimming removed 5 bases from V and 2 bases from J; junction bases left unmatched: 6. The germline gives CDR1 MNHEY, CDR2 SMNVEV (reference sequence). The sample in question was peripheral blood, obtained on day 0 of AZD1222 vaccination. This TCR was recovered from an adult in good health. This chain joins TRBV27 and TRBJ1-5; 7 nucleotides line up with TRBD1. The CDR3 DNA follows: TGTGCCAGCAGTGCCGACAGGGTCGGCAATCAGCCCCAGCATTTT. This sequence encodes CASSADRVGNQPQHF.